This T cell receptor beta chain was retrieved from a study of T cell repertoires in cytomegalovirus infection. Study context: CMV epitopes, recently identified HLA-C-restricted and well-studied HLA-B-restricted, were used. CMV infection together with matching HLA type was indicated by public TCR beta signatures.

TCRdb re-derived calls from the reads in MiXCR, one entry per CDR3 protein. This repertoire shows approximately 770,000 distinct CDR3 sequences, approximately 32% found once; its top ten account for around 13%. Overall study findings and caveats: The response measured ex vivo was dominated by TCR beta clonotypes (HLA-C-restricted and CMV-specific).

The V and J ends lost 7 bases and 6 bases respectively, with 12 bases between them. The CDR3 is made up of 13 amino acids. The sample holds a few counts of this clonotype. What it recognizes is unknown. The V call is TRBV12-3 or TRBV12-4, the J call TRBJ2-2; a weak D match, TRBD1 (5 bases). The sample in question was cultured CD8+ T cells from PBMCs, obtained from culture after CMV antigen stimulation. The receptor's source is a human donor in good health (CMV status not recorded). Some clones in this sample may be carry-over from other donors' samples. CDR3 coding DNA: TGTGCCAGCACCAAGACAGTCGCCGGGGAGCTGTTTTTT. The encoded protein is CASTKTVAGELFF.